This T cell receptor beta chain stems from a study of cytomegalovirus exposure and HLA in healthy donors. Study in general: Of the donors genotyped, some 400 in all, around 77% fell in the Caucasian-associated ancestry cluster.

This clone was counted only a few times. No antigen is known for it. This CDR3 comprises 13 residues. Germline CDR1 is MDHEN and CDR2 is SYDVKM. The V end lost 6 bases, the J end lost 0 bases, and 8 bases lay between the germline ends. Primers for the PCR totalled 60 Vbeta and 13 Jbeta. This table comes from immunoSEQ multiplex PCR, and its TCRdb copy is limited to in-frame clones, with some not included. The repertoire holds 100,000 to 150,000 clones, around three quarters seen once, with roughly 1.8% in the top ten. The study's findings and limits: Rare TCR sequences predominated, though certain public TCRs were found in many donors. The authors later found HLA-associated TCR beta chains more clonally expanded than equally common others. Association with HLA alleles at 0.05 false discovery rate was found for some 18,000 TCR beta sequences in a later analysis.

The receptor comes from a woman aged 45-65 years in good health and CMV-seronegative. The sample taken for sequencing was PBMCs. This sequence joins TRBV28 and TRBJ1-1; D not resolved. CDR3 sequence reads: CASRGSLNTEAFF. In DNA, the CDR3 is TGTGCCAGCAGGGGCAGCTTGAACACTGAAGCTTTCTTT.